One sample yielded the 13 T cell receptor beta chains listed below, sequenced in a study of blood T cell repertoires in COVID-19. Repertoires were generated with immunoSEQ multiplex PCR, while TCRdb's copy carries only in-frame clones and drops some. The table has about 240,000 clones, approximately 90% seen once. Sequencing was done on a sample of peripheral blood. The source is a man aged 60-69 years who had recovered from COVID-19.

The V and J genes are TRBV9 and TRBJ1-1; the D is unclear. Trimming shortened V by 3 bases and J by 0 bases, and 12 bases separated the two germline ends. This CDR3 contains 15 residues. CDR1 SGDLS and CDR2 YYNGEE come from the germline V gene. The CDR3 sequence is CASSAAGLMNTEAFF. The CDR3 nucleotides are TGTGCCAGCAGCGCCGCAGGACTAATGAACACTGAAGCTTTCTTT.

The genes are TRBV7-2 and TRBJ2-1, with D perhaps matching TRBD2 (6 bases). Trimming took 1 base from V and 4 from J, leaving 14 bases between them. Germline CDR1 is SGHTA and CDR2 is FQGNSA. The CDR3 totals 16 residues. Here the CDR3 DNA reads TGTGCCAGCAGCTTAGAGGGCAGCGGGCGATACAATGAGCAGTTCTTC. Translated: CASSLEGSGRYNEQFF.

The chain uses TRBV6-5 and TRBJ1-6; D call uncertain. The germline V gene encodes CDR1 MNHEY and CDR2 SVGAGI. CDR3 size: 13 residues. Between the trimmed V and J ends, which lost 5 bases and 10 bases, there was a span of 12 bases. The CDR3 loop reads CASSTLGRSPLHF. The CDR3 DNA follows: TGTGCCAGCAGTACCCTCGGGAGGTCACCCCTCCACTTT.

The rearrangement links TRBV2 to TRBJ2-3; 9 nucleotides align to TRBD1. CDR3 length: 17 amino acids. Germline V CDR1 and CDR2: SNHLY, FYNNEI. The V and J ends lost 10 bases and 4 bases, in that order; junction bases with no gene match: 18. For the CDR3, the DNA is TGTGCCACCCAGCCCAGCCGAACAGGGGGCCAGGCAGATACGCAGTATTTT. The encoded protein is CATQPSRTGGQADTQYF.

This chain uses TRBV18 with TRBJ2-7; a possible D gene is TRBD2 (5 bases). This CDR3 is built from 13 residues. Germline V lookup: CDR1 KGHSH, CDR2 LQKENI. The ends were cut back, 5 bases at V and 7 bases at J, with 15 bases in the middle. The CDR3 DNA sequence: TGTGCCAGCTCAGCAGCGTCTTCGGGGGAGCAGTACTTC. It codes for CASSAASSGEQYF.

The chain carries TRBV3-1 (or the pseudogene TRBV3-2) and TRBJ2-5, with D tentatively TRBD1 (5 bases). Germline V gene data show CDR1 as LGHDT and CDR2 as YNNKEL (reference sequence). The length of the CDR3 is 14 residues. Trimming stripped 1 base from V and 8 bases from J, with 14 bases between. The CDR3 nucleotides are TGTGCCAGCAGCCAAGGCAGGGCGGTGGGAACCCAGTACTTC. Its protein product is CASSQGRAVGTQYF.

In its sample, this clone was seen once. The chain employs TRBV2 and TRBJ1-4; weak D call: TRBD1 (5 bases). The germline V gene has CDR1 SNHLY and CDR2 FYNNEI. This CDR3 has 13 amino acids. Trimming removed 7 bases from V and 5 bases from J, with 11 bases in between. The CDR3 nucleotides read TGTGCCAGCATCCGGGGGGGAAATGAAAAACTGTTTTTT. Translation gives CASIRGGNEKLFF.

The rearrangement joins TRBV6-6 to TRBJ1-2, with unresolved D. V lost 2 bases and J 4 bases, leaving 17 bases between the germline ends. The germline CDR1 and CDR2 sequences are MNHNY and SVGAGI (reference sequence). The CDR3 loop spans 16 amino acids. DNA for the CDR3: TGTGCCAGCAGTTACCAAGAGCCAAGGTGGGCCTATGGCTACACCTTC. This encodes CASSYQEPRWAYGYTF.

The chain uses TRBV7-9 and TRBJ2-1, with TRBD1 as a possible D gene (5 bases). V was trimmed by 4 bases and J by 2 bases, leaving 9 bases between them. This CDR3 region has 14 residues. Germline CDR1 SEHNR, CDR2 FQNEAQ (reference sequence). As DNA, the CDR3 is TGTGCCAGCAGCTCTGACAGAACCTACAATGAGCAGTTCTTC. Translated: CASSSDRTYNEQFF.

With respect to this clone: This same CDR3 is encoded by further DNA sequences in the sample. CDR3 nucleotide sequence: TGTGCCAGCAGTTCAACAGGAAACACTGAAGCTTTCTTT. Translated: CASSSTGNTEAFF. V usage is TRBV12-3 or TRBV12-4 and J usage is TRBJ1-1, with a possible D match to TRBD1 (5 bases). CDR3 length equals 13 residues. V was pared by 4 bases and J by 2 bases, with 8 bases between.

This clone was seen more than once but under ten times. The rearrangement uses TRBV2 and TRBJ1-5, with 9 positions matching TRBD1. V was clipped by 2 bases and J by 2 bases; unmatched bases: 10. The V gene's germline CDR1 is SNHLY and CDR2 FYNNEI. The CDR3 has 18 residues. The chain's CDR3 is CASSERGTGIRGNQPQHF. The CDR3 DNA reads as TGTGCCAGCAGTGAACGAGGGACAGGGATCAGGGGCAATCAGCCCCAGCATTTT.

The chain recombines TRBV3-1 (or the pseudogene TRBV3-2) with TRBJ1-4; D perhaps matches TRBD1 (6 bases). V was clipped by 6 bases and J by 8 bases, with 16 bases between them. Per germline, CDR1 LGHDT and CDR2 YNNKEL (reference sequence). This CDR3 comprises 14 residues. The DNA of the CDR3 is TGTGCCAGCAGTAGCCCAAATACAGGGGAAAAACTGTTTTTT. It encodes CASSSPNTGEKLFF.

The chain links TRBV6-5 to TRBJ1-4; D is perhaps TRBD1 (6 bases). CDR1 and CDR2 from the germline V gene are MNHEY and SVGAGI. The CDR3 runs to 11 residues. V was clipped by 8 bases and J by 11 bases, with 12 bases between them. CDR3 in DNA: TGTGCCAGCGAACAGGGTAGGAAACTGTTTTTT. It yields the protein CASEQGRKLFF.